These 29 T cell receptor beta chains were sequenced from one sample in a study of CD8 T cells in Susac syndrome. Random hexamers primed reverse transcription of about 0.45 to 1 ug RNA. MiXCR, run by TCRdb on the immunoSEQ multiplex PCR reads, gives a single entry per CDR3 protein. The sample carries about 120,000 distinct CDR3 sequences, around 94% recorded once. Sequencing input: CD8+ T cells from PBMCs. Every receptor here comes from a human donor with Susac syndrome.

The rearrangement joins TRBV13 to TRBJ1-5, with 8 bases that match TRBD1. With V trimmed by 3 bases and J by 4 bases, 2 bases remained unmatched. Germline V lookup: CDR1 PRHDT, CDR2 FYEKMQ (reference sequence). CDR3 size: 14 residues. The CDR3 DNA reads as TGTGCCAGCAGCTTCAGGACAGGGAATCAGCCCCAGCATTTT. Translating it yields CASSFRTGNQPQHF.

The chain couples TRBV29-1 to TRBJ1-1; D remains ambiguous. CDR1 and CDR2 (germline): SQVTM, ANQGSEA. V lost 6 bases and J lost 1, with 9 bases in between. The CDR3 has 12 residues. CDR3 in amino acids: CSVARRNTEAFF. As DNA, the CDR3 is TGCAGCGTAGCGAGACGGAACACTGAAGCTTTCTTT.

V and J are TRBV3-1 and TRBJ2-7; tentative D call: TRBD1 (6 bases). CDR3 size: 13 residues. Trimming stripped 1 base from V and 4 bases from J, with 8 bases between. The germline gives CDR1 LGHDT, CDR2 YNNKEL (reference sequence). For the CDR3, the DNA is TGTGCCAGCAGCCAAGGTGGACAGTACGAGCAGTACTTC. It yields the protein CASSQGGQYEQYF.

The CDR3 region is CASSSGKNTGELFF. CDR3 nucleotides: TGTGCCAGCAGCTCGGGGAAGAACACCGGGGAGCTGTTTTTT. This rearrangement joins TRBV13 to TRBJ2-2; the D gene is possibly TRBD2 (5 bases). Trimming stripped 4 bases from V and 1 base from J, with 7 bases between. The CDR3 runs to 14 residues. Germline CDR1 reads PRHDT; CDR2 reads FYEKMQ (reference sequence).

The rearrangement joins TRBV7-9 to TRBJ2-7; 8 bases are shared with TRBD1. V lost 4 bases, J lost 2 bases, and 4 bases stayed unmatched. This CDR3 has 14 residues. Germline V lookup: CDR1 SEHNR, CDR2 FQNEAQ (reference sequence). CDR3 DNA sequence: TGTGCCAGCAGCTGGACAGGGATAGCCTACGAGCAGTACTTC. This sequence encodes CASSWTGIAYEQYF.

V and J are TRBV20-1 and TRBJ2-1; D is uncertain. The CDR3 totals 14 residues. V gave up 8 bases and J gave up 2 bases, with 16 bases separating them. Germline loops: CDR1 DFQATT, CDR2 SNEGSKA (reference sequence). The CDR3 DNA reads as TGCAGTACTCCCGGCCTAGAGACCTACAATGAGCAGTTCTTC. Its protein product is CSTPGLETYNEQFF.

DNA for the CDR3: TGTGCCAGCAGCTTACTGGTCTCCTACGAGCAGTACTTC. It translates to CASSLLVSYEQYF. The chain is built from TRBV7-9 and TRBJ2-7; D remains ambiguous. The germline V gene encodes CDR1 SEHNR and CDR2 FQNEAQ (reference sequence). Trimming took 2 bases from V and 0 from J, leaving 5 bases between them. The CDR3 loop spans 13 amino acids.

The genes are TRBV29-1 and TRBJ2-5; weak D call: TRBD1 (6 bases). The CDR3 sequence is 15 residues long. CDR1 is SQVTM and CDR2 is ANQGSEA in the germline V gene. Trimming cost V 1 base and J 5 bases, with 17 bases left between them. The CDR3 DNA reads TGCAGCGTTGAAGGAGGGGGTCTTCAAGAGGAGACCCAGTACTTC. Its translation is CSVEGGGLQEETQYF.

The chain joins TRBV12-3 or TRBV12-4 to TRBJ2-2; D is undetermined. Trimming took 6 bases from V and 6 from J, leaving 5 bases between them. This CDR3 is built from 11 residues. The CDR3 loop is CASRFAGELFF. The DNA for the CDR3 is TGTGCCAGCAGGTTTGCCGGGGAGCTGTTTTTT.

The gene calls are TRBV11-2 and TRBJ1-2; 8 positions agree with TRBD1. CDR3 size: 13 residues. Losses at the gene ends were 5 bases for V and 8 bases for J; bases not matched to a gene: 7. CDR1 and CDR2 from the germline V gene are SGHAT and FQNNGV. CDR3 loop: CASSPGQVGGYTF. CDR3 DNA: TGTGCCAGCAGCCCGGGACAGGTGGGGGGCTACACCTTC.

The gene calls are TRBV12-3 or TRBV12-4 and TRBJ1-2, with TRBD1 as a possible D gene (5 bases). V was cut by 5 bases and J by 6 bases, with 13 bases left in between. This CDR3 comprises 13 residues. CDR3 sequence: CASSPGLVDGYTF. The DNA of the CDR3 is TGTGCCAGCAGTCCAGGGTTGGTGGATGGCTACACCTTC.

The genes are TRBV3-1 and TRBJ2-1; D gene ambiguous. The CDR3 runs 11 residues. V lost 4 bases to trimming and J lost 10 bases, with 8 bases between them. Per germline, CDR1 LGHDT and CDR2 YNNKEL (reference sequence). CDR3 residues: CASSPGPEQFF. The CDR3 nucleotides are TGTGCCAGCAGCCCCGGCCCCGAGCAGTTCTTC.

CDR3: CSVVVSPGELFF. As DNA, the CDR3 is TGCAGCGTTGTGGTCTCACCCGGGGAGCTGTTTTTT. V gene TRBV29-1 combines with J gene TRBJ2-2; D is unclear. V was clipped by 4 bases and J by 6 bases, with 9 bases between them. Looked up from germline, CDR1 is SQVTM and CDR2 is ANQGSEA. The CDR3 covers 12 residues.

The chain couples TRBV7-8 to TRBJ1-1; D remains ambiguous. This CDR3 is 12 amino acids long. V shed 6 bases and J shed 9 bases, with 14 bases lying between them. The germline V gene has CDR1 SGHVS and CDR2 FQNEAQ. CDR3 sequence reads: CASSSAEQKAFF. CDR3 in DNA: TGTGCCAGCAGTTCGGCGGAGCAGAAAGCTTTCTTT.

The chain links TRBV19 to TRBJ2-1; 10 nucleotides align to TRBD2. Per the germline V gene, CDR1 is LNHDA and CDR2 is SQIVND (reference sequence). Trimming took 4 bases from V and 4 from J; bases not matched to a gene: 10. CDR3 length: 17 residues. CDR3: CASSKAVRTSGYNEQFF. CDR3 coding DNA: TGTGCCAGTAGTAAAGCCGTTCGGACTAGCGGTTACAATGAGCAGTTCTTC. Full variable domain (rest looked up from reference TRBV19 and TRBJ2-1): DGGITQSPKYLFRKEGQNVTLSCEQNLNHDAMYWYRQDPGQGLRLIYYSQIVNDFQKGDIAEGYSVSREKKESFPLTVTSAQKNPTAFYLCASSKAVRTSGYNEQFFGPGTRLTVL.

This chain links TRBV20-1 with TRBJ1-1; D is perhaps TRBD1 (6 bases). From germline, CDR1 is DFQATT and CDR2 SNEGSKA (reference sequence). The CDR3 totals 13 residues. Trimming removed 6 bases at V and 6 bases at J, with 17 bases between. CDR3 region: CSATKQGGPEAFF. CDR3 bases: TGCAGTGCAACGAAACAGGGAGGGCCTGAAGCTTTCTTT.

The chain uses TRBV29-1 and TRBJ2-2, with TRBD2 identical over 10 bases. CDR1 is SQVTM and CDR2 is ANQGSEA in the germline V gene. V shed 8 bases and J 8 bases; nucleotides not matched to a gene: 8. The CDR3 contains 13 residues. The DNA for the CDR3 is TGCAGCATCATTAGCGGGGGGAGTGGGGAGCTGTTTTTT. Protein sequence: CSIISGGSGELFF.

This clonotype was counted a single time. The chain joins TRBV4-2 to TRBJ2-5, with D unresolved. Trimming left V 1 base short and J 5 bases short, with 5 bases between. The germline V gene has CDR1 LGHNA and CDR2 YNFKEQ. CDR3 length equals 12 residues. For the CDR3, the DNA is TGTGCCAGCAGCCAAGTTCGGGAGACCCAGTACTTC. This translates into CASSQVRETQYF.

This sequence joins TRBV7-9 and TRBJ2-7, with 10 bases fitting TRBD2. The CDR3 loop spans 17 amino acids. Germline CDR1 SEHNR, CDR2 FQNEAQ (reference sequence). Trimming cost V 4 bases and J 3 bases; bases outside gene matches: 12. CDR3 DNA: TGTGCCAGCAGCTCCCTAGACAAAGAGCGGGGGGGCTACGAGCAGTACTTC. It translates to CASSSLDKERGGYEQYF.

V and J are TRBV6-1 and TRBJ1-2; 9 bases are shared with TRBD1. The CDR3 is made up of 14 amino acids. Germline loops: CDR1 MNHNS, CDR2 SASEGT. The ends lost 2 bases at V and 7 bases at J; junction bases unmatched: 5. The CDR3 sequence is CASSESGTGFGYTF. The CDR3 DNA is TGTGCCAGCAGTGAATCCGGGACAGGGTTTGGCTACACCTTC.

The CDR3 is CASSGDRVGSPLHF. The CDR3 DNA reads TGTGCCAGCAGCGGGGACAGGGTGGGTTCACCCCTCCACTTT. This chain joins TRBV5-6 and TRBJ1-6; TRBD1 agrees at 9 bases. This CDR3 contains 14 residues. The J segment lost 9 bases and the V segment lost 4 bases, leaving 5 bases of the junction unmatched. In germline, CDR1 is SGHDT, CDR2 YYEEEE.

The V gene is TRBV29-1, the J gene TRBJ2-1; TRBD2 agrees at 7 bases. V gave up 3 bases and J gave up 9 bases; unmatched junction bases: 8. This CDR3 is built from 13 residues. The germline V gene encodes CDR1 SQVTM and CDR2 ANQGSEA. Written as DNA, the CDR3 is TGCAGCGTTGAGGGTTGGGGGGGAGGTGAGCAGTTCTTC. The encoded protein is CSVEGWGGGEQFF.

V and J are TRBV3-1 and TRBJ2-5, with a possible D match to TRBD1 (6 bases). Deletions cut 0 bases from V and 2 bases from J, with 13 bases between. There are 16 residues in the CDR3. Germline V gives CDR1 LGHDT, CDR2 YNNKEL (reference sequence). The CDR3 loop reads CASSQDFSGQQETQYF. The CDR3 DNA sequence: TGTGCCAGCAGCCAAGATTTCAGCGGACAGCAAGAGACCCAGTACTTC.

The J gene is TRBJ2-3, the V gene TRBV3-1, with D perhaps TRBD2 (5 bases). Germline V lookup: CDR1 LGHDT, CDR2 YNNKEL (reference sequence). The CDR3 length is 11 residues. Trimming took off 3 bases at V and 11 bases at J, with 9 bases between the two ends. CDR3 loop: CASSQDFKQYF. The CDR3 DNA is TGTGCCAGCAGCCAGGACTTTAAGCAGTATTTT.

The chain employs TRBV5-6 and TRBJ1-2, with 7 bases fitting TRBD1. The CDR3 loop spans 17 amino acids. CDR1 and CDR2 (germline): SGHDT, YYEEEE. Trimming removed 3 bases from V and 3 bases from J; junction bases left unmatched: 14. CDR3: CASSSSQGQTLYYGYTF. The CDR3 DNA sequence: TGTGCCAGCAGCTCCTCGCAGGGACAGACTCTTTACTATGGCTACACCTTC.

In its sample, this clonotype was seen once. V is TRBV9 and J is TRBJ2-3; D remains ambiguous. V was pared by 2 bases and J by 4 bases, with 8 bases between. CDR1 SGDLS and CDR2 YYNGEE come from the germline V gene. The CDR3 extends over 13 amino acids. The CDR3 here is CASSVNTADTQYF. CDR3 bases: TGTGCCAGCAGCGTCAACACCGCAGATACGCAGTATTTT.

This sequence joins TRBV11-2 and TRBJ2-7, with D unresolved. Trimming pared 3 bases from V and 4 bases from J, leaving 10 bases between. The CDR3 covers 13 residues. In germline, CDR1 is SGHAT, CDR2 FQNNGV. This CDR3 reads CASSFENRYEQYF. Here the CDR3 DNA reads TGTGCCAGCAGCTTTGAAAATCGGTACGAGCAGTACTTC. The variable domain in full, completed from reference TRBV11-2 and TRBJ2-7, reads EAGVAQSPRYKIIEKRQSVAFWCNPISGHATLYWYQQILGQGPKLLIQFQNNGVVDDSQLPKDRFSAERLKGVDSTLKIQPAKLEDSAVYLCASSFENRYEQYFGPGTRLTVT.

The genes are TRBV7-9 and TRBJ2-7; the D gene is possibly TRBD1 (6 bases). The V gene lost 4 bases and the J gene lost 2 bases, with 12 bases spanning the gap. Germline-derived CDR1 and CDR2 are SEHNR and FQNEAQ (reference sequence). This CDR3 is built from 14 residues. The CDR3 is CASSSQGRTYEQYF. The CDR3 DNA follows: TGTGCCAGCAGCTCCCAGGGGCGTACCTACGAGCAGTACTTC. Drawing the rest from reference TRBV7-9 and TRBJ2-7, the complete variable domain is DTGVSQNPRHKITKRGQNVTFRCDPISEHNRLYWYRQTLGQGPEFLTYFQNEAQLEKSRLLSDRFSAERPKGSFSTLEIQRTEQGDSAMYLCASSSQGRTYEQYFGPGTRLTVT.

This chain links TRBV6-5 with TRBJ2-5; weak D call: TRBD1 (6 bases). CDR3 length: 13 residues. Germline-derived CDR1 and CDR2 are MNHEY and SVGAGI. The V and J ends lost 6 bases and 7 bases respectively, with 15 bases between them. CDR3: CASRPGQMGTQYF. The DNA for the CDR3 is TGTGCCAGCAGACCTGGACAGATGGGGACCCAGTACTTC.